This T cell receptor beta chain was documented in a study of T cell changes during pregnancy in multiple sclerosis. TCRdb keeps only in-frame clones here, not all; method: immunoSEQ multiplex PCR. This table holds approximately 59,000 clones, approximately 89% found once. A single count supports this clone. The germline gives CDR1 SGHAT, CDR2 FQNNGV. The CDR3 has 11 residues. Germline trimming cut 3 bases from V and 10 bases from J; bases unmatched to any gene: 0. The rearrangement uses TRBV11-2 and TRBJ1-1; 9 bases line up with TRBD1. Sequencing used peripheral blood, obtained in the third trimester of pregnancy. This sequence was found in a female donor in good health, enrolled as a control in a pregnancy study. The CDR3 DNA reads as TGTGCCAGCAGCTTGGGACAGGGAGCTTTCTTT. Protein: CASSLGQGAFF.